This T cell receptor beta chain was recorded in a study of OX40 agonist ivuxolimab in advanced cancers. TCRdb's copy holds only in-frame clones and misses some; the assay was immunoSEQ multiplex PCR. The sample holds tens of thousands of clones; about 90% are singletons and the top ten take about 14%. The source is an adult with an advanced solid tumor such as melanoma, head and neck, liver or kidney cancer. The sequences come from CD4+ or CD8+ T cells sorted from blood, collected in a trial of the OX40 agonist ivuxolimab.

The CDR3 sequence: CATSRDGGSAEAFF. The DNA of the CDR3 is TGTGCCACCAGCAGAGATGGGGGTTCGGCTGAAGCTTTCTTT. This chain uses TRBV15 with TRBJ1-1; a weak D match, TRBD1 (5 bases). The CDR3 is 14 residues long. The germline V and J ends were trimmed by 0 bases and 6 bases, with 11 bases remaining between them. CDR1 is LNHNV and CDR2 is YYDKDF in the germline V gene (reference sequence).